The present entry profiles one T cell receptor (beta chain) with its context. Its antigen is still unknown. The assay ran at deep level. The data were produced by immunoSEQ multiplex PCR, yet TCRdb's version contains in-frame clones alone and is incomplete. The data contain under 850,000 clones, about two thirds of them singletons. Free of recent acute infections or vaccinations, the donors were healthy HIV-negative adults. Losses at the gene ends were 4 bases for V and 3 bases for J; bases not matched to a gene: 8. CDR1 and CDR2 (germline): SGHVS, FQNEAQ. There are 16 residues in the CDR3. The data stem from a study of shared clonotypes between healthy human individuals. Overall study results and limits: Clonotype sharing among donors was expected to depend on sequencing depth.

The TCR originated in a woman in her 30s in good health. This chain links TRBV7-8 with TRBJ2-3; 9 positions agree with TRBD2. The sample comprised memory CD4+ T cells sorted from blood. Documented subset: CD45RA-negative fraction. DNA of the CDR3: TGTGCCAGCAGCTCCGCAGGCGCGGGAGGGACAGATACGCAGTATTTT. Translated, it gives CASSSAGAGGTDTQYF.